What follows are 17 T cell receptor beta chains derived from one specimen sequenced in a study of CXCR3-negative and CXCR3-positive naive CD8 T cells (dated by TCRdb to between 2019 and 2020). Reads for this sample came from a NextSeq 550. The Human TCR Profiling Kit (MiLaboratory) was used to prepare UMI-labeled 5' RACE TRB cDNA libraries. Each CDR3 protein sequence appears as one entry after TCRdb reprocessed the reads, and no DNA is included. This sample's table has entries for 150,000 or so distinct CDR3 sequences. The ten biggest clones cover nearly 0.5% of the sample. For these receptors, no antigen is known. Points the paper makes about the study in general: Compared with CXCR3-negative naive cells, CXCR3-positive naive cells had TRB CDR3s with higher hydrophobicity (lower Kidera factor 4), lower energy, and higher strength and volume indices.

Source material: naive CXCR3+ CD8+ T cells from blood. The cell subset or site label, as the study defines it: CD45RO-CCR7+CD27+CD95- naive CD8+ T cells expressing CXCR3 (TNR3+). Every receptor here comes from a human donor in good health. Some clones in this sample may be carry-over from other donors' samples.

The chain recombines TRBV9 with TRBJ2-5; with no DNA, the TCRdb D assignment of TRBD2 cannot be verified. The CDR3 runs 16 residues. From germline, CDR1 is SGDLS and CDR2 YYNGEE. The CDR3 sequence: CASSGGLAGVPGTQYF.

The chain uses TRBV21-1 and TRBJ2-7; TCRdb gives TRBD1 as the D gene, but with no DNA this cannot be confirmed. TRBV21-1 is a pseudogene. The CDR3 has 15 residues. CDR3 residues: CASSKAGQGYHEQYF.

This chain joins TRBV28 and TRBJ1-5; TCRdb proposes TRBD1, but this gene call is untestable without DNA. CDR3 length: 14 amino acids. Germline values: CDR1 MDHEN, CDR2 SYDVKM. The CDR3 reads CASRPPQGNWPQHF.

CDR3: CASSQRLETGELFF. The chain carries TRBV6-5 and TRBJ2-2. CDR3 length: 14 residues. Germline assignment: CDR1 MNHEY and CDR2 SVGAGI.

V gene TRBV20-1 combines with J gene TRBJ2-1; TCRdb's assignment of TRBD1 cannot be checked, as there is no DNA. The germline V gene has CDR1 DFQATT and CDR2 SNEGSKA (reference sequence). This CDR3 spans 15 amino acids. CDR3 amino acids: CSAPYPPEAYNEQFF.

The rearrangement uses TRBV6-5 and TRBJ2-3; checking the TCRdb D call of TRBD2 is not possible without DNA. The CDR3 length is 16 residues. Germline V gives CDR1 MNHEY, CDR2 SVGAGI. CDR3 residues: CASSYWRGGPADTQYF.

This CDR3 is CASSYSTGQEFNSPLHF. This chain joins TRBV6-5 and TRBJ1-6; TCRdb outputs TRBD1, but without DNA this stays unchecked. Germline V gene data show CDR1 as MNHEY and CDR2 as SVGAGI. The CDR3 has 17 residues.

CDR3 loop: CASSQDPVQPQHF. This chain connects TRBV3-1 to TRBJ1-5. CDR3 length: 13 residues. Germline V CDR1 and CDR2: LGHDT, YNNKEL (reference sequence).

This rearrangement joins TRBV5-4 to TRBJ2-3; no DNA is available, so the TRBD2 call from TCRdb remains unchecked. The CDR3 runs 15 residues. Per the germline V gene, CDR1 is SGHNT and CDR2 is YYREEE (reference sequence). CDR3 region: CASSPASGRADTQYF.

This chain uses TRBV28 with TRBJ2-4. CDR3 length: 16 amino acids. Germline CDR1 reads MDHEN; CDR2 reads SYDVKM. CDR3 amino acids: CASRFGSARVKNIQYF. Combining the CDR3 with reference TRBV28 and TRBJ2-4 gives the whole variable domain DVKVTQSSRYLVKRTGEKVFLECVQDMDHENMFWYRQDPGLGLRLIYFSYDVKMKEKGDIPEGYSVSREKKERFSLILESASTNQTSMYLCASRFGSARVKNIQYFGAGTRLSVL.

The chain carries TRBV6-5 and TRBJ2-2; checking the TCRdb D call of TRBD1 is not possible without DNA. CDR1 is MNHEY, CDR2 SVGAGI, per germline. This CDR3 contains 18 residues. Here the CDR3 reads CASSYDQHTGGETGELFF.

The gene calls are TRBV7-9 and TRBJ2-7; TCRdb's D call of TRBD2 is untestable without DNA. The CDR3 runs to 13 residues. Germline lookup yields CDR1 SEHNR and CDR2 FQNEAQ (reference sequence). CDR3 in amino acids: CASSPGAAGEQYF.

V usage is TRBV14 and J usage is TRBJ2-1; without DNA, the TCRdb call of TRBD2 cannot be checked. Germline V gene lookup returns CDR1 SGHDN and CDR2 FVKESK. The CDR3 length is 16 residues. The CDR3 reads CASSPEAGGLYNEQFF.

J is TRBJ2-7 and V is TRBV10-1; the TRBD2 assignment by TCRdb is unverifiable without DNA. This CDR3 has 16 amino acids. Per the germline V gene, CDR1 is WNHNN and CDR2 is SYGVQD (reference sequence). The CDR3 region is CASSESASVYPYEQYF.

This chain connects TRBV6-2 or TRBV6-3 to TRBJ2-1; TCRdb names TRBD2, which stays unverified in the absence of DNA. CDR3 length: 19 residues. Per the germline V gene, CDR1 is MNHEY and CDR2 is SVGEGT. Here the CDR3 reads CASSFFGLASGSTYNEQFF.

CDR3 residues: CASSEQRRDYGYTF. The rearrangement uses TRBV6-1 and TRBJ1-2. The CDR3 loop spans 14 amino acids. Germline assignment: CDR1 MNHNS and CDR2 SASEGT.

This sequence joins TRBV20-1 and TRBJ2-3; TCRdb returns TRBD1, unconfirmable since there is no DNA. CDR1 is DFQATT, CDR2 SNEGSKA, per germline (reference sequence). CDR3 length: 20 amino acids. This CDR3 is CSARDELYIGTGPGTDTQYF.